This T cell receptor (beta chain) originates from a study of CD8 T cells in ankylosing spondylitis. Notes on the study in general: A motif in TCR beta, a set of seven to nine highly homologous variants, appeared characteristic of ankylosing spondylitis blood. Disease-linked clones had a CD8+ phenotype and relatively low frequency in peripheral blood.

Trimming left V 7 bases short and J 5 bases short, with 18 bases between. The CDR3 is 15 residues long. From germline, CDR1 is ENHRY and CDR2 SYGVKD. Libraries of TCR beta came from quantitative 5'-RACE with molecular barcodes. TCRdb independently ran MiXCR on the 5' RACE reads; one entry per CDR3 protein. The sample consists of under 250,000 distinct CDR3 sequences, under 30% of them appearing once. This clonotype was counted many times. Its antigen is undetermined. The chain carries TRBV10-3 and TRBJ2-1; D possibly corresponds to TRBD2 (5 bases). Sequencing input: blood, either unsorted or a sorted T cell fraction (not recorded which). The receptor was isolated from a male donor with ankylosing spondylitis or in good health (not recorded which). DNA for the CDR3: TGTGCCATCAACAAGGACTTCCAAGGTAACAATGAGCAGTTCTTC. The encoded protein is CAINKDFQGNNEQFF.